Below, one T cell receptor beta chain is given with its context. This clone's antigen is unknown. No quality values exist for individual bases; no much larger clone is one base distant. The CDR3 regions of human TCRbeta chains were analyzed by immunosequencing. The authors' pipeline ran thus. TCRs in the repertoires were matched against a reference library of SARS-CoV-2-specific TCRs that had been generated with the MIRA antigen-specificity platform. Breadth was defined as the fraction of unique TCRs that were SARS-CoV-2-associated. Depth was defined as the fraction of total T cells that were SARS-CoV-2-associated. Using the MIRA data, each spike-specific TCR was assigned both to the spike region to which the TCR was reactive and to a CD4 or CD8 class. Log10-transformed breadth and depth values were compared by one-way ANOVA with Sidak's multiple comparisons tests. The table was pulled from immuneACCESS by TCRdb, which kept in-frame rearrangements only. Such tables lose some clones; where checked, under half of the loss comes from unresolved V genes, and the rest has no known cause. V and J calls and clone size are those listed in that table; D and trimming were worked out from the DNA. The sample contains under 200,000 clones, approximately 95% of them found a single time. The ten largest clones represent approximately 3.9% of the sample.

The sample's time point label, in plain terms: baseline before first vaccination. The vaccinee samples were drawn from two UK trials, COV001 and COV002, one of which was a single-blind randomized controlled phase 2/3 trial testing AZD1222 (ChAdOx1 nCoV-19) in healthy adults. For TCRbeta chain sequencing, PBMC samples were collected from trial participants at day 0 and at day 28 after the second dose. Trimming at the junction amounts to 2 bases on V and 4 bases on J, and the germline ends lie 14 bases apart. For CDR1 and CDR2, the germline V gene lists MNHNS and SASEGT. The CDR3 holds 15 amino acids from the cysteine to the phenylalanine. CDR3 DNA only is kept here, 45 bases in frame from base 1. This entry belongs to a study of T cell responses to AZD1222 COVID-19 vaccine listed by TCRdb under 2021. As for the study more broadly: AZD1222 recipients given second doses at about 4 weeks or at about 12 weeks were pooled, since spike-specific TCR depth and breadth were not found to differ between the two schedules. A total of over 230 trial participants underwent TCR sequencing, of whom nearly 210 had received two doses of AZD1222 and 26 had received two doses of the MenACWY control vaccine. Trial participants were enrolled by age into 18-55, 56-69 and 70-plus year subgroups, with 148, 28 and 57 TCR-sequenced participants respectively.

Broader findings and caveats from the paper: After two AZD1222 doses, spike-specific TCR breadth and depth were significantly higher than at day 0 and than in MenACWY recipients. Because no day 14 peak-response samples were available, the repertoires could be characterized only after the peak T cell response. Reportedly, close to half of the unique spike-specific TCRs recognized epitopes lying outside the regions that are mutated in the B.1.351 and B.1.1.7 variants. Vaccine-associated CD4 TCRs spanned the whole spike protein, with dominant responses in regions 160-218 and 743-854. Most participants were white British and females outnumbered males, and the authors suggested that clonal diversity may have been underestimated. In the small 56-69-year group, the increase in depth fell short of significance, most likely because of low power. Conclusions about previously exposed vaccinees are limited, since just a handful of AZD1222 recipients were seropositive for SARS-CoV-2 at baseline.

The sequencing used peripheral blood, collected on day 0 of AZD1222 vaccination. This clonotype was sampled from an adult in good health. The chain uses TRBV6-1 and TRBJ1-2, and TRBD1 may be the D gene, going by 5 matching bases. CDR3 loop: CASSEQGYIVYGYTF. The nucleotide sequence reads TGTGCCAGCAGTGAACAGGGTTATATCGTCTATGGCTACACCTTC.